The source of this TCR beta chain is a study of shared clonotypes between healthy human individuals. The assay was immunoSEQ multiplex PCR, and TCRdb's table has in-frame clones only and misses some. Of about 2.4 million clones listed, approximately 94% are singletons. The CDR3 is 15 residues long. CDR1 and CDR2 from the germline V gene are MNHEY and SVGAGI. With 0 bases removed from V and 8 bases from J, the gap between germline ends came to 16 bases. Sequenced: naive CD4+ T cells sorted from blood. As for subset: CD45RA+ positively selected. V gene TRBV6-5 combines with J gene TRBJ1-2; the D gene is possibly TRBD1 (6 bases). The TCR originated in a man between 18 and 35 years old in good health. CDR3 amino acids: CASSYSPGTPMGYTF. The CDR3 DNA reads as TGTGCCAGCAGTTACTCGCCCGGGACACCGATGGGCTACACCTTC.